The sequence of this TCR beta chain was determined in a study of neoadjuvant anti-PD-1 for oral cavity cancer. Profiling relied on immunoSEQ multiplex PCR, and the TCRdb table lists in-frame clones only, not all of them. The sample contains more than 9,500 clones, under 75% of which appear only once. This clone was seen a handful of times. V was shortened by 6 bases and J by 2 bases, with 14 bases between the two germline ends. From germline, CDR1 is SGHTA and CDR2 FQGNSA. There are 15 residues in the CDR3. Specified time point: after neoadjuvant nivolumab, at surgical resection. This TCR was sampled from a person aged 35-79 years with oral cavity squamous cell carcinoma. This chain connects TRBV7-2 to TRBJ2-1; D is ambiguous. Sequences were derived from PBMCs, sampled after nivolumab (anti-PD-1) treatment. CDR3 coding DNA: TGTGCCAGCAGAGTTTACGGCGCTACCTACAATGAGCAGTTCTTC. Translated: CASRVYGATYNEQFF. The full variable domain, rest sourced from reference TRBV7-2 and TRBJ2-1, is GAGVSQSPSNKVTEKGKDVELRCDPISGHTALYWYRQSLGQGLEFLIYFQGNSAPDKSGLPSDRFSAERTGGSVSTLTIQRTQQEDSAVYLCASRVYGATYNEQFFGPGTRLTVL.